A single sample gave rise to the 10 T cell receptor beta chains below, sequenced in a study of T cell repertoires in cytomegalovirus infection. MiXCR, run by TCRdb on the reads, gives a single entry per CDR3 protein. This table holds 200,000 to 300,000 distinct CDR3 sequences, about 5.9% found once. Material for sequencing was PBMCs. These receptors were collected from a human donor in good health (CMV status not recorded). Some clones in this sample may be carry-over from other donors' samples.

The V call is TRBV7-2, the J call TRBJ2-4; 7 bases match TRBD2. V was pared by 5 bases and J by 2 bases, with 15 bases of the junction left unmatched. This CDR3 region has 18 residues. Germline CDR1 and CDR2: SGHTA and FQGNSA. CDR3: CASSGGGGGGGSKNIQYF. The CDR3 region has the DNA TGTGCCAGCAGCGGTGGGGGGGGGGGGGGGGGATCCAAAAACATTCAGTACTTC.

This clonotype came up many times. The chain is built from TRBV7-2 and TRBJ2-3, with a possible D match to TRBD1 (6 bases). The CDR3 totals 15 residues. V dropped 1 base and J dropped 2 bases, with 10 bases sitting between them. The germline gives CDR1 SGHTA, CDR2 FQGNSA. The CDR3 DNA reads TGTGCCAGCAGCTTAGGCCAGGGGCTCACAGATACGCAGTATTTT. Translation gives CASSLGQGLTDTQYF. Variable domain in full (rest from reference TRBV7-2 and TRBJ2-3): GAGVSQSPSNKVTEKGKDVELRCDPISGHTALYWYRQSLGQGLEFLIYFQGNSAPDKSGLPSDRFSAERTGGSVSTLTIQRTQQEDSAVYLCASSLGQGLTDTQYFGPGTRLTVL.

This clonotype was found many times. The rearrangement joins TRBV28 to TRBJ1-5; D is unclear. Germline CDR1 reads MDHEN; CDR2 reads SYDVKM. V was trimmed by 5 bases and J by 2 bases, leaving 4 bases between them. This CDR3 spans 12 amino acids. CDR3 loop: CASSPGNQPQHF. The CDR3, as DNA: TGTGCCAGCAGTCCCGGCAATCAGCCCCAGCATTTT.

This clonotype was seen many times. The chain links TRBV20-1 to TRBJ2-7, with 8 bases that match TRBD1. Trimming removed 4 bases from V and 5 bases from J; junction bases left unmatched: 7. CDR1 and CDR2 from the germline V gene are DFQATT and SNEGSKA (reference sequence). This CDR3 region has 13 residues. Written as DNA, the CDR3 is TGCAGTGCTAATCAGGGGGCAGGCAACGAGCAGTACTTC. Translating it yields CSANQGAGNEQYF.

This clonotype has a handful of counts. The CDR3 spells CSVIAGEYNEQFF. The CDR3 bases are TGCAGCGTTATAGCGGGGGAGTACAATGAGCAGTTCTTC. This chain links TRBV29-1 with TRBJ2-1; 9 bases are shared with TRBD2. CDR1 and CDR2 (germline): SQVTM, ANQGSEA. V lost 5 bases, J lost 4 bases, and 3 bases stayed unmatched. The CDR3 is made up of 13 amino acids.

This chain joins TRBV7-6 and TRBJ2-3, with 9 bases identical to TRBD2. CDR1 and CDR2 from the germline V gene are SGHVS and FNYEAQ. This CDR3 region has 16 residues. V was clipped by 1 base and J by 2 bases; unmatched bases: 4. Here the CDR3 DNA reads TGTGCCAGCAGCTTAGGACTAGCGGCCTACACAGATACGCAGTATTTT. This translates into CASSLGLAAYTDTQYF.

This clonotype was recorded many times. The chain is built from TRBV7-2 and TRBJ2-1; 7 nucleotides match TRBD2. V gave up 0 bases and J gave up 5 bases; unmatched junction bases: 4. Germline values: CDR1 SGHTA, CDR2 FQGNSA. CDR3 length: 15 residues. CDR3 nucleotides: TGTGCCAGCAGCTTAGCCGGACTAGGGAACAATGAGCAGTTCTTC. Translation gives CASSLAGLGNNEQFF.

This clonotype was recorded many times. The rearrangement joins TRBV19 to TRBJ2-1; D may be TRBD2 (6 bases). V lost 4 bases, J lost 7 bases, and 11 bases lay in between. CDR1 LNHDA and CDR2 SQIVND come from the germline V gene (reference sequence). The CDR3 extends over 13 amino acids. The CDR3 spells CASSTGELNEQFF. As DNA, the CDR3 is TGTGCCAGTAGTACGGGGGAGTTGAATGAGCAGTTCTTC.

This rearrangement joins TRBV29-1 to TRBJ2-5; unclear D gene. V shed 6 bases and J shed 4 bases, with 12 bases lying between them. This CDR3 contains 12 residues. The germline gives CDR1 SQVTM, CDR2 ANQGSEA. This CDR3 reads CSVRVVLETQYF. DNA of the CDR3: TGCAGCGTCCGAGTCGTGCTAGAGACCCAGTACTTC.

This clonotype has a count of ten or more. This chain links TRBV12-3 or TRBV12-4 with TRBJ1-3; D remains unclear. V was clipped by 8 bases and J by 4 bases, with 12 bases between them. CDR3 size: 13 residues. As DNA, the CDR3 is TGTGCCAGCCTACGGCAGGTCGGAAACACCATATATTTT. Its protein is CASLRQVGNTIYF.